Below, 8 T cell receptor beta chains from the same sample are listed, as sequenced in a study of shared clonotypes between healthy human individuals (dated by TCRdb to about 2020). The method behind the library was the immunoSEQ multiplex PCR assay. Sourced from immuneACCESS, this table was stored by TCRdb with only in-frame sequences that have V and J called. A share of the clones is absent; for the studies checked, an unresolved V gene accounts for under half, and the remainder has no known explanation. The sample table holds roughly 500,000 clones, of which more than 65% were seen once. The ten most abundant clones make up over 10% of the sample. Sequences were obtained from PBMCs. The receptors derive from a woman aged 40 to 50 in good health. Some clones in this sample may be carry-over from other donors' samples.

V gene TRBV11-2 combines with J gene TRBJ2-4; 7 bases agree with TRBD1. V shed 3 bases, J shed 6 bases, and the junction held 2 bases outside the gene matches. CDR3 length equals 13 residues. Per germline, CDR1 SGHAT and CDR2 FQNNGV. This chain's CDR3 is CASSFGDRNIQYF. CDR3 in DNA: TGTGCCAGCAGCTTCGGGGACAGAAACATTCAGTACTTC.

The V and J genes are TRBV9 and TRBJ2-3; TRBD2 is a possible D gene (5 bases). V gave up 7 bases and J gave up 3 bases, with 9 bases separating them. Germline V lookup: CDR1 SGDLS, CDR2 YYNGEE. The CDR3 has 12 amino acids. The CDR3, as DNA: TGTGCCAGCGGGAGTGAGACAGATACGCAGTATTTT. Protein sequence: CASGSETDTQYF.

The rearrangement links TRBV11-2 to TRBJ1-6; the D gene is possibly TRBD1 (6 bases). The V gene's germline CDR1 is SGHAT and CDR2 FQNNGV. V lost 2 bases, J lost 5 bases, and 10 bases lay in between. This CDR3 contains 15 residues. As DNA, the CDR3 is TGTGCCAGCAGCTTACGGGGGGCGGATAATTCACCCCTCCACTTT. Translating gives CASSLRGADNSPLHF.

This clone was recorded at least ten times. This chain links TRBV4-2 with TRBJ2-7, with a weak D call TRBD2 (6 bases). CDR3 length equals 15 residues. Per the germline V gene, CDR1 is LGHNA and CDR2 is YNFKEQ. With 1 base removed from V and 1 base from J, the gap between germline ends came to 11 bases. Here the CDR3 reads CASSQAGTDSYEQYF. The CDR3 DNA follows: TGTGCCAGCAGCCAAGCCGGGACTGATTCCTACGAGCAGTACTTC.

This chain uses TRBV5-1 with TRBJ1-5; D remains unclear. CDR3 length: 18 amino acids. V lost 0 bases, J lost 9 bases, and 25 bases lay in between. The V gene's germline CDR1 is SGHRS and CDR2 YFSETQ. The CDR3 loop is CASSLASWELSLVRPQHF. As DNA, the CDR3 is TGCGCCAGCAGCTTGGCGAGTTGGGAGCTCTCCCTAGTAAGGCCCCAGCATTTT. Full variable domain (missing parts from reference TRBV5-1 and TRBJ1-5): KAGVTQTPRYLIKTRGQQVTLSCSPISGHRSVSWYQQTPGQGLQFLFEYFSETQRNKGNFPGRFSGRQFSNSRSEMNVSTLELGDSALYLCASSLASWELSLVRPQHFGDGTRLSIL.

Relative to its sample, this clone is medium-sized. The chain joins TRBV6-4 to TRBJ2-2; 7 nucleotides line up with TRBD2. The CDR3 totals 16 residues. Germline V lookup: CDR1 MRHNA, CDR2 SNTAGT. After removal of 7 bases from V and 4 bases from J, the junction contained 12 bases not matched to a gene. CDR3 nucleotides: TGTGCCAGCAACCAAGAGGCGGGAGCGGGCACCGGGGAGCTGTTTTTT. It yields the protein CASNQEAGAGTGELFF.

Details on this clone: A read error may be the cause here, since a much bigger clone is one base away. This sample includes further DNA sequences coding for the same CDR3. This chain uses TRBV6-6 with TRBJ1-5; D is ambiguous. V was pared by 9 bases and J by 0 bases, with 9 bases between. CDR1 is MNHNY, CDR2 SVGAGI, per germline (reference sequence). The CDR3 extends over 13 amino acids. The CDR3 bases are TGTGCCAGTCGACCCAATAGCAATCAGCCCCAGCATTTT. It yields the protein CASRPNSNQPQHF.

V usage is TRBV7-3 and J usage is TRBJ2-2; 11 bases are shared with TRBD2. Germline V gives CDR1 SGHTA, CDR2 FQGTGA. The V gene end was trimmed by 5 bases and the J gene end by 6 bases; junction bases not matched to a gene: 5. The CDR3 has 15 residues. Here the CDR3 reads CASSKLAGVSGELFF. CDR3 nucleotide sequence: TGTGCCAGCAGCAAACTAGCGGGAGTGTCCGGGGAGCTGTTTTTT.